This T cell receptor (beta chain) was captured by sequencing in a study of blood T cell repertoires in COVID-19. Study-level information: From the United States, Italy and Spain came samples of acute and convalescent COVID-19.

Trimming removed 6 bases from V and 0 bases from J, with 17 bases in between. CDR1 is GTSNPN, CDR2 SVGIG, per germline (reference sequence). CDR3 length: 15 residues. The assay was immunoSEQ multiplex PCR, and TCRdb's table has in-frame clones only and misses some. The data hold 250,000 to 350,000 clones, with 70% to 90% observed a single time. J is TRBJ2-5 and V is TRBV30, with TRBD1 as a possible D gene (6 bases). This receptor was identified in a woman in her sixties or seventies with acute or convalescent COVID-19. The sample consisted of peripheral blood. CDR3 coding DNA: TGTGCCTGCACGGACAGACTAAAATACCAAGAGACCCAGTACTTC. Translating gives CACTDRLKYQETQYF.